The text below deals with one T cell receptor beta chain. Antigen: not known. The sample originates from a study of T cells in tuberculosis. In the study overall: CD1B tetramers identified T cells specific for mycobacterial lipid GMM. Findings of the study overall: Active tuberculosis patients had shorter CDR3-alpha; the beta difference was nonsignificant.

Measured with immunoSEQ multiplex PCR; TCRdb has only the in-frame clones, and not every one. Among tens of thousands of clones listed, about 96% were seen once. The CDR3 runs 15 residues. CDR1 is LNHDA, CDR2 SQIVND, per germline (reference sequence). V lost 7 bases to trimming and J lost 2 bases, with 18 bases between them. Each clinical donor contributed on average roughly 100,000 T cells from unsorted cryopreserved PBMC. The chain carries TRBV19 and TRBJ2-7; tentatively, D is TRBD2 (6 bases). The sequenced sample was PBMCs. The sequence came from a donor aged 10-29 years with latent tuberculosis or without tuberculosis infection. In nucleotides, the CDR3 is TGTGCCAGTACTCCGGACGGTTGGGGGGCCTACGAGCAGTACTTC. Translated: CASTPDGWGAYEQYF.